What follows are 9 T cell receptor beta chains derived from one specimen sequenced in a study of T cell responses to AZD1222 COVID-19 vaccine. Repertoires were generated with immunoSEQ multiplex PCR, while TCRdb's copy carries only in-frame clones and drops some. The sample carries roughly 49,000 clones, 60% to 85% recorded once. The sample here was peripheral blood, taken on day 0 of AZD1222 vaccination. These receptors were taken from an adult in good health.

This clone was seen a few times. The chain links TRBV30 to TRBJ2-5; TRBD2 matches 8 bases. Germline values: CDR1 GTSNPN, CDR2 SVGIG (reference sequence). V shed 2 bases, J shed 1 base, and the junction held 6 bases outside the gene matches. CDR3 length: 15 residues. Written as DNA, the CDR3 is TGTGCCTGGAGTAGGGTAGCGGGACGCCAAGAGACCCAGTACTTC. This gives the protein CAWSRVAGRQETQYF.

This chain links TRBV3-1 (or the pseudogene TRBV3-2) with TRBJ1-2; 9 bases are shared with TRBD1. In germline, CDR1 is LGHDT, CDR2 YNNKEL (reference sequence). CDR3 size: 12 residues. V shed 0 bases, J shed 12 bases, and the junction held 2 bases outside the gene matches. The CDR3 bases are TGTGCCAGCAGCCAAGAAGGGACAGGGCACACCTTC. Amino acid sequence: CASSQEGTGHTF.

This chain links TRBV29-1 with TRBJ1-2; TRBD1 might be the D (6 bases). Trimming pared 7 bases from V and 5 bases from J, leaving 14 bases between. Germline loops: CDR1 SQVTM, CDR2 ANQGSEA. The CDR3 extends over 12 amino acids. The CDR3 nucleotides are TGCAGCGGGGGGGGCAGGGAATATGGCTACACCTTC. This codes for CSGGGREYGYTF.

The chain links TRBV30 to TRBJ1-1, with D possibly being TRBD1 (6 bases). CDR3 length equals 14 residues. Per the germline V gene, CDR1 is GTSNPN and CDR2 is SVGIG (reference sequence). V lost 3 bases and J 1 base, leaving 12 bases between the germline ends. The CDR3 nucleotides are TGTGCCTGGAGCCCGGGGGGCGAGAACACTGAAGCTTTCTTT. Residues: CAWSPGGENTEAFF.

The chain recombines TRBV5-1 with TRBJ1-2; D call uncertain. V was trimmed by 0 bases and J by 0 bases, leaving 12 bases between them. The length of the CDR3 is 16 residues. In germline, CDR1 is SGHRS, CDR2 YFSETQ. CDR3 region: CASSLGNGRANYGYTF. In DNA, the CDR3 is TGCGCCAGCAGCTTGGGGAACGGACGAGCTAACTATGGCTACACCTTC.

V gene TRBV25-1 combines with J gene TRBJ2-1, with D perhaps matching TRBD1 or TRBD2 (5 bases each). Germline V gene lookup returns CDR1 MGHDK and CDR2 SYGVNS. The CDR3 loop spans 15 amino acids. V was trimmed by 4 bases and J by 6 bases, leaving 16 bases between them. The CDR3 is CASSAFGGGPNEQFF. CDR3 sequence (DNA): TGTGCCAGCAGTGCGTTTGGGGGTGGCCCCAATGAGCAGTTCTTC. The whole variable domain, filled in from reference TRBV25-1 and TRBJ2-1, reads EADIYQTPRYLVIGTGKKITLECSQTMGHDKMYWYQQDPGMELHLIHYSYGVNSTEKGDLSSESTVSRIRTEHFPLTLESARPSHTSQYLCASSAFGGGPNEQFFGPGTRLTVL.

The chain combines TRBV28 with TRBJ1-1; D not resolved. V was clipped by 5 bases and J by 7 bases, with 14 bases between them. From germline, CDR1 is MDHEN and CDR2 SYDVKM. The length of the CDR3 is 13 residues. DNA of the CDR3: TGTGCCAGCAGTCCCCTTGATGAGGGTGAAGCTTTCTTT. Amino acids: CASSPLDEGEAFF.

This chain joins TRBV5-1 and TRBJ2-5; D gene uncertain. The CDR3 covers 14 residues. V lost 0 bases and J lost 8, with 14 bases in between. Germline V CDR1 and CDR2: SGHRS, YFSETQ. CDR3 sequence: CASSLAGQPPTQYF. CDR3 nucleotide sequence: TGCGCCAGCAGCTTGGCCGGGCAGCCCCCAACCCAGTACTTC.

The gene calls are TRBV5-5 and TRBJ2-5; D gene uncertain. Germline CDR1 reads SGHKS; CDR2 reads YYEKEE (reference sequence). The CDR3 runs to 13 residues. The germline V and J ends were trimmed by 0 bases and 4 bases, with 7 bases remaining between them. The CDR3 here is CASSLVRIETQYF. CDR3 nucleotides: TGTGCCAGCAGCTTGGTCAGGATAGAGACCCAGTACTTC.